This T cell receptor beta chain was identified during a study of blood T cell repertoires in COVID-19. Study as a whole: Italy, Spain and the United States were the sources of the convalescent and acute COVID-19 samples.

Clones were sequenced by immunoSEQ multiplex PCR, and TCRdb holds only the in-frame ones, with some missing. The sample includes roughly 190,000 clones, roughly 84% of them seen just once. Participants were aged 18 to 89 years, lived in some 23 US areas, and enrolled virtually. Someone with COVID-19 had been met by exposed participants within 2 weeks before study entry. The germline V gene has CDR1 SEHNR and CDR2 FQNEAQ (reference sequence). The CDR3 length is 15 residues. V shed 1 base and J 14 bases; nucleotides not matched to a gene: 11. The source is a woman aged 30 to 39 who had been exposed to COVID-19. The chain uses TRBV7-9 and TRBJ1-6; TRBD1 aligns across 7 bases. Sequencing was performed on PBMCs or T cells enriched from blood (not recorded which). In nucleotides, the CDR3 is TGTGCCAGCAGCTTAGTGACAGGGCGGGACGTGGCCCTCCACTTT. This translates into CASSLVTGRDVALHF.